This T cell receptor beta chain comes out of a study of blood T cell repertoires in COVID-19. Participants were aged roughly 18 to 90 years, lived in around 22 US areas, and enrolled virtually. Donors were grouped by their self-reported clinical history. Sequenced by immunoSEQ multiplex PCR; TCRdb stores in-frame clones only, minus some. The sample consists of about 250,000 clones, roughly 80% of them appearing once. Germline V gene lookup returns CDR1 LGHDT and CDR2 YNNKEL (reference sequence). The CDR3 loop spans 15 amino acids. Trimming took 1 base from V and 3 from J, leaving 13 bases between them.

The clonotype comes from a man aged 35-49 years who had been exposed to COVID-19. The chain recombines TRBV3-1 (or the pseudogene TRBV3-2) with TRBJ2-7; D remains unclear. Sequencing input: PBMCs or T cells enriched from blood (not recorded which). CDR3 sequence reads: CASSQALSTLYEQYF. The CDR3 bases are TGTGCCAGCAGCCAAGCGCTAAGTACCCTCTACGAGCAGTACTTC.